Below are 8 T cell receptor beta chains sequenced from a single sample in a study of Graves' ophthalmopathy and Graves' hyperthyroidism. As the template, RNA transcripts were used to amplify TCR beta CDR3 regions. First-round RT-PCR relied on HTBI primers, and a second-round multiplex PCR came next. Each CDR3 protein gets one entry after TCRdb re-called the multiplex PCR reads with MiXCR. The sample records about 410,000 distinct CDR3 sequences, about 17% being singletons. The sequencing input was peripheral blood. The receptors were sampled from a woman aged 18-29 years with Graves' ophthalmopathy.

At least ten counts were recorded for this clonotype. The rearrangement joins TRBV6-5 to TRBJ1-3; perhaps TRBD1 as D (6 bases). The CDR3 contains 14 residues. The ends were cut back, 4 bases at V and 0 bases at J, with 7 bases in the middle. Germline V lookup: CDR1 MNHEY, CDR2 SVGAGI. The CDR3 loop is CASSSGASGNTIYF. CDR3 coding DNA: TGTGCCAGCAGTTCAGGGGCCTCTGGAAACACCATATATTTT.

This clonotype has a handful of counts. The chain combines TRBV5-1 with TRBJ2-5; 12 bases align to TRBD2. V shed 4 bases, J shed 2 bases, and the junction held 9 bases outside the gene matches. This CDR3 has 17 residues. Germline V gene data show CDR1 as SGHRS and CDR2 as YFSETQ. CDR3 region: CASSLTGTSGPQETQYF. The DNA for the CDR3 is TGCGCCAGCAGCCTGACTGGGACTAGCGGGCCTCAAGAGACCCAGTACTTC. The entire variable domain, with the rest obtained from reference TRBV5-1 and TRBJ2-5, is as follows: KAGVTQTPRYLIKTRGQQVTLSCSPISGHRSVSWYQQTPGQGLQFLFEYFSETQRNKGNFPGRFSGRQFSNSRSEMNVSTLELGDSALYLCASSLTGTSGPQETQYFGPGTRLLVL.

Details on this clonotype: At one end, the junction sequence differs from germline, possibly due to a read error. The J gene is TRBJ1-5, the V gene TRBV24-1, with D unresolved. Germline assignment: CDR1 KGHDR and CDR2 SFDVKD. This CDR3 is 14 amino acids long. The CDR3 spells CATSDLSGNHPQHF. In DNA form, the CDR3 reads TGTGCCACCAGTGATTTGAGTGGCAATCATCCCCAGCATTTT.

This clonotype has at least ten counts. The V and J genes are TRBV4-1 and TRBJ2-7, with D perhaps TRBD1 or TRBD2 (5 bases each). The CDR3 loop spans 15 amino acids. V was pared by 0 bases and J by 3 bases, with 12 bases between. CDR1 is MGHRA and CDR2 is YSYEKL in the germline V gene. In nucleotides, the CDR3 is TGCGCCAGCAGCCAAGATAAGGGACCTGACTACGAGCAGTACTTC. Translated: CASSQDKGPDYEQYF.

This clonotype was detected many times. The genes are TRBV4-3 and TRBJ2-7; D may be TRBD1 or TRBD2 (5 bases each). Germline CDR1 reads LGHNA; CDR2 reads YSLEER. CDR3 size: 15 residues. V lost 0 bases to trimming and J lost 4 bases, with 13 bases between them. CDR3 bases: TGCGCCAGCAGCCAAGATGGGACGGGTCTGTACGAGCAGTACTTC. Translating it yields CASSQDGTGLYEQYF.

In its sample, this clonotype was seen many times. This chain connects TRBV3-1 to TRBJ2-7; D unclear. CDR1 and CDR2 (germline): LGHDT, YNNKEL (reference sequence). The CDR3 is 13 amino acids. Trimming shortened V by 0 bases and J by 7 bases, and 10 bases separated the two germline ends. The CDR3 coding sequence is TGTGCCAGCAGCCAAGATCGCGGTTGGGAGCAGTACTTC. Translated: CASSQDRGWEQYF.

This clonotype was observed many times. The chain joins TRBV30 to TRBJ1-5; D may be TRBD1 (6 bases). From germline, CDR1 is GTSNPN and CDR2 SVGIG (reference sequence). V lost 5 bases and J lost 0, with 14 bases in between. CDR3 size: 15 residues. CDR3 amino acids: CAWGMGASSNQPQHF. For the CDR3, the DNA is TGTGCCTGGGGGATGGGGGCGAGTAGCAATCAGCCCCAGCATTTT.

This clonotype occurred many times. The chain links TRBV28 to TRBJ2-7, with 9 positions matching TRBD1. This CDR3 comprises 14 residues. Unmatched junction bases numbered 9, after V lost 5 bases and J lost 7 bases. Looked up from germline, CDR1 is MDHEN and CDR2 is SYDVKM. The CDR3 bases are TGTGCCAGCAGTCCGGGACAGGGTTTAAGGGAGCAGTACTTC. As protein: CASSPGQGLREQYF.